This T cell receptor beta chain comes out of a study of cytomegalovirus exposure and HLA in healthy donors. With 60 Vbeta and 13 Jbeta primers, the PCR was carried out. The assay was immunoSEQ multiplex PCR, and TCRdb's table has in-frame clones only and misses some. The sample comprises about 240,000 clones, 75% to 85% of which are singletons, and 7% to 9% rests with the top ten. CDR1 and CDR2 from the germline V gene are MDHEN and SYDVKM. The V and J ends lost 9 bases and 10 bases, in that order; junction bases with no gene match: 13. The CDR3 spans 14 residues. A word on this clone: The antigen is undetermined.

Study-wide results and caveats: Cytomegalovirus association was listed for about 150 TCR beta chains.

Sequenced input: PBMCs. This clonotype was obtained from a woman aged 55 to 70 in good health and CMV-seropositive. The chain combines TRBV28 with TRBJ2-1, with TRBD2 matching 9 bases. The CDR3 DNA sequence: TGTGCCAGTCTGTGGCTAGCGGGAAGAGGGGAGCAGTTCTTC. This codes for CASLWLAGRGEQFF.